These 17 T cell receptor beta chains were sequenced from one sample in a study of PD-1 blockade in classical Hodgkin lymphoma (TCRdb year 2020). The meaning of the sample's time point label: newly diagnosed, previously untreated cHL patient sample. Using a Miltenyi CD4+ T cell isolation kit, CD4+ T cells were purified from thawed PBMCs through magnetic negative selection. Library preparation employed the immunoSEQ multiplex PCR assay. TCRdb holds this immuneACCESS table with in-frame rearrangements only. Some clones are missing; in checked studies, unresolved V genes explain under half, and the rest has no known cause. The sample table lists approximately 25,000 clones, 91% of them with a count of one. Together, the top ten hold about 0.55% of the sample. Sequencing was carried out using CD4+ T cells from blood. Receptors were obtained from a human donor with classical Hodgkin lymphoma.

In nucleotides, the CDR3 is TGTGCCAGCAGTTTCACCGACAGGGGGCCCTTGAACACTGAAGCTTTCTTT. Its translation is CASSFTDRGPLNTEAFF. This rearrangement joins TRBV7-9 to TRBJ1-1, with TRBD1 matching 10 bases. V trimming: 6 bases; J trimming: 0 bases; junction bases outside the gene matches: 10. This CDR3 has 17 amino acids. Germline V lookup: CDR1 SEHNR, CDR2 FQNEAQ (reference sequence).

The chain has TRBV7-2 and TRBJ2-5; 9 nucleotides match TRBD2. This CDR3 comprises 15 residues. V shed 7 bases and J 5 bases; nucleotides not matched to a gene: 11. Germline lookup yields CDR1 SGHTA and CDR2 FQGNSA. CDR3 in amino acids: CASTWSGGGGETQYF. As DNA, the CDR3 is TGTGCCAGCACCTGGTCTGGCGGGGGGGGCGAGACCCAGTACTTC.

The chain links TRBV6-5 to TRBJ1-3; D remains unclear. Trimming shortened V by 7 bases and J by 0 bases, and 4 bases separated the two germline ends. The CDR3 loop spans 12 amino acids. Germline-derived CDR1 and CDR2 are MNHEY and SVGAGI. The DNA of the CDR3 is TGTGCCAGCACCAGCTCTGGAAACACCATATATTTT. This codes for CASTSSGNTIYF.

The table lists this clone with a count of one. This chain joins TRBV9 and TRBJ1-4; D possibly corresponds to TRBD1 (6 bases). CDR1 is SGDLS and CDR2 is YYNGEE in the germline V gene. The germline V and J ends were trimmed by 6 bases and 8 bases, with 17 bases remaining between them. This CDR3 comprises 14 residues. The CDR3 DNA reads as TGTGCCAGCAACCTAGTAGGGGGAAGCGAAAAACTGTTTTTT. Its protein is CASNLVGGSEKLFF.

This sequence joins TRBV28 and TRBJ1-4; unclear D gene. V shed 5 bases and J shed 7 bases, with 17 bases lying between them. The CDR3 covers 15 residues. From germline, CDR1 is MDHEN and CDR2 SYDVKM. CDR3 nucleotide sequence: TGTGCCAGCAGTCTACAATCTGGGCTTGGTGAAAAACTGTTTTTT. Translating it yields CASSLQSGLGEKLFF.

This rearrangement joins TRBV19 to TRBJ2-3; D gene ambiguous. The CDR3 consists of 12 residues. In germline, CDR1 is LNHDA, CDR2 SQIVND (reference sequence). The V gene lost 2 bases and the J gene lost 1 base, with 1 base spanning the gap. The CDR3 coding sequence is TGTGCCAGTAGTATACGCACAGATACGCAGTATTTT. Residues: CASSIRTDTQYF.

The chain is built from TRBV7-2 and TRBJ2-5; D is unclear. Deletions cut 5 bases from V and 4 bases from J, with 11 bases between. CDR1 SGHTA and CDR2 FQGNSA come from the germline V gene. The CDR3 loop spans 13 amino acids. The CDR3, as DNA: TGTGCCAGCAGCCTAAACTGGGGAGAGACCCAGTACTTC. It yields the protein CASSLNWGETQYF.

The chain recombines TRBV18 with TRBJ2-5; 9 nucleotides align to TRBD1. The CDR3 totals 16 residues. The trim removed 4 bases at V and 5 bases at J, leaving 11 bases unmatched. Per germline, CDR1 KGHSH and CDR2 LQKENI. The CDR3: CASSLATNRGRETQYF. DNA of the CDR3: TGTGCCAGCTCACTAGCGACGAACAGGGGGCGGGAGACCCAGTACTTC.

This clone occurred once. The chain recombines TRBV11-1 with TRBJ2-2, with TRBD2 matching 8 bases. The CDR3 consists of 17 residues. Per germline, CDR1 SGHAT and CDR2 FQDESV (reference sequence). Unmatched junction bases numbered 16, after V lost 7 bases and J lost 6 bases. This CDR3 reads CASTPTGRGGISGELFF. CDR3 bases: TGTGCCAGCACCCCTACGGGACGGGGGGGCATCTCCGGGGAGCTGTTTTTT.

CDR3 DNA sequence: TGTGCCAGCAGCGCAGACGTCCCCGGAAACACCATATATTTT. Its protein product is CASSADVPGNTIYF. This chain joins TRBV11-2 and TRBJ1-3; D ambiguous. Germline CDR1 and CDR2: SGHAT and FQNNGV. Trimming pared 5 bases from V and 4 bases from J, leaving 12 bases between. This CDR3 is 14 amino acids long.

J is TRBJ2-1 and V is TRBV7-2, with D perhaps being TRBD1 or TRBD2 (5 bases each). The CDR3 sequence is 14 residues long. V lost 1 base, J lost 3 bases, and 7 bases lay in between. CDR1 and CDR2 from the germline V gene are SGHTA and FQGNSA. DNA of the CDR3: TGTGCCAGCAGCTTAGGGGACCTCTACAATGAGCAGTTCTTC. This sequence encodes CASSLGDLYNEQFF.

The chain is built from TRBV27 and TRBJ1-2; a possible D gene is TRBD1 (6 bases). The V gene lost 4 bases and the J gene lost 4 bases, with 22 bases spanning the gap. Germline CDR1 MNHEY, CDR2 SMNVEV (reference sequence). The CDR3 loop spans 17 amino acids. The CDR3 DNA follows: TGTGCCAGCAGTTCTGAAACGAACAGGGTGGGAGGCTATGGCTACACCTTC. This codes for CASSSETNRVGGYGYTF.

This chain connects TRBV2 to TRBJ2-3; TRBD1 agrees at 10 bases. V dropped 6 bases and J dropped 6; count of bases not matched to a gene: 9. From germline, CDR1 is SNHLY and CDR2 FYNNEI. There are 15 residues in the CDR3. DNA of the CDR3: TGTGCCAGCAGACCGGGACAGGGGACCTCGGATACGCAGTATTTT. This translates into CASRPGQGTSDTQYF. The full variable domain, completed using reference TRBV2 and TRBJ2-3, is EPEVTQTPSHQVTQMGQEVILRCVPISNHLYFYWYRQILGQKVEFLVSFYNNEISEKSEIFDDQFSVERPDGSNFTLKIRSTKLEDSAMYFCASRPGQGTSDTQYFGPGTRLTVL.

V is TRBV5-5 and J is TRBJ2-7; D could derive from TRBD1 or TRBD2 (6 bases each). CDR1 is SGHKS, CDR2 YYEKEE, per germline (reference sequence). V lost 5 bases, J lost 0 bases, and 15 bases lay in between. The CDR3 runs to 15 residues. CDR3 loop: CASSPEGGLSYEQYF. CDR3 sequence (DNA): TGTGCCAGCAGTCCGGAAGGGGGACTCTCCTACGAGCAGTACTTC.

This sequence joins TRBV2 and TRBJ1-2; D remains unclear. The CDR3 contains 14 residues. V lost 5 bases and J 7 bases, leaving 17 bases between the germline ends. Germline loops: CDR1 SNHLY, CDR2 FYNNEI. The CDR3 DNA reads as TGTGCCAGCAGTCTACGGACGGAAACGGGTGGCTACACCTTC. Protein product: CASSLRTETGGYTF.

V and J are TRBV6-5 and TRBJ2-1, with D perhaps matching TRBD1 (5 bases). The CDR3 loop spans 13 amino acids. CDR1 is MNHEY and CDR2 is SVGAGI in the germline V gene. Trimming took off 5 bases at V and 1 base at J, with 6 bases between the two ends. In DNA form, the CDR3 reads TGTGCCAGCAGTCCAGGGTCCTACAATGAGCAGTTCTTC. It is translated as CASSPGSYNEQFF.

The genes are TRBV30 and TRBJ1-1; D is unresolved. The CDR3 extends over 13 amino acids. Looked up from germline, CDR1 is GTSNPN and CDR2 is SVGIG (reference sequence). Trimming left V 3 bases short and J 5 bases short, with 13 bases between. The DNA of the CDR3 is TGTGCCTGGAGCGGGGTAGTTTTAACTGAAGCTTTCTTT. It codes for CAWSGVVLTEAFF. Variable domain in full (rest from reference TRBV30 and TRBJ1-1): SQTIHQWPATLVQPVGSPLSLECTVEGTSNPNLYWYRQAAGRGLQLLFYSVGIGQISSEVPQNLSASRPQDRQFILSSKKLLLSDSGFYLCAWSGVVLTEAFFGQGTRLTVV.